This TCR beta chain derives from a study of CDR3 diversity in severe acne. Using its own MiXCR run on the PCR reads, TCRdb lists one record per CDR3 protein. Of about 100,000 distinct CDR3 sequences listed, 51% were seen once; the top ten hold roughly 12%. Per the germline V gene, CDR1 is MGHDK and CDR2 is SYGVNS. V shed 8 bases and J 4 bases; nucleotides not matched to a gene: 5. CDR3 length: 13 amino acids. The sequencing sample was made of blood. The sequence was collected from a male donor with acne. The chain joins TRBV25-1 to TRBJ1-2, with TRBD1 matching over 9 bases. DNA of the CDR3: TGTGCCAGCGGAGACAGGGGGACCTATGGCTACACCTTC. Its translation is CASGDRGTYGYTF.